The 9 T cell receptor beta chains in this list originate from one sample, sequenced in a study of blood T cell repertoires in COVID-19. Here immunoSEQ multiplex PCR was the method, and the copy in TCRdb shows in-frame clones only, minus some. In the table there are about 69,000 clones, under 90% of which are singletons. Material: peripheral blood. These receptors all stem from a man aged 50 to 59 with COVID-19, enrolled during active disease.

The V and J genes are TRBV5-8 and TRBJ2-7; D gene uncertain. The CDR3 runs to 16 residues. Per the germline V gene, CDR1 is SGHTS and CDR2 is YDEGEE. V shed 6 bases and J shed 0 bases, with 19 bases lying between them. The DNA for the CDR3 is TGTGCCAGCAACCCCGAGAACAGCCCGAGCTCCTACGAGCAGTACTTC. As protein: CASNPENSPSSYEQYF.

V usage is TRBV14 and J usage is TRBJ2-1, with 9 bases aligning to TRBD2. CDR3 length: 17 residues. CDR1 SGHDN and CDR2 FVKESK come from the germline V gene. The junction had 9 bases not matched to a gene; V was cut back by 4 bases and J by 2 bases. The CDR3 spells CASSPFIAGAAYNEQFF. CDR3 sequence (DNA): TGTGCCAGCAGCCCGTTTATAGCGGGGGCCGCCTACAATGAGCAGTTCTTC.

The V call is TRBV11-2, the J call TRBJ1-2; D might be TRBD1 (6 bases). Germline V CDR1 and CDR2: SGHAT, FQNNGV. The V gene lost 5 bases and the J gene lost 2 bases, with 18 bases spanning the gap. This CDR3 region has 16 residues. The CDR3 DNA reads TGTGCCAGCAGCCCAGACTCGTGGGGGCGAAACTATGGCTACACCTTC. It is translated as CASSPDSWGRNYGYTF.

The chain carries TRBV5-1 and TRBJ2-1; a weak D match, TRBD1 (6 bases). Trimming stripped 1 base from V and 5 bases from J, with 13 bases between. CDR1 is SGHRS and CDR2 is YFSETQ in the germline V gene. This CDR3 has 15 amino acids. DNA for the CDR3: TGCGCCAGCAGCTTGCAGGGGTTTGTCGACAATGAGCAGTTCTTC. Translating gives CASSLQGFVDNEQFF.

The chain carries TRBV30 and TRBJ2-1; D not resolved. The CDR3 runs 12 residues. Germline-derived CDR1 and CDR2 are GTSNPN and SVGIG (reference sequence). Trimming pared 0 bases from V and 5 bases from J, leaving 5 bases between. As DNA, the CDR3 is TGTGCCTGGAGTGTTGTCAACAATGAGCAGTTCTTC. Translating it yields CAWSVVNNEQFF.

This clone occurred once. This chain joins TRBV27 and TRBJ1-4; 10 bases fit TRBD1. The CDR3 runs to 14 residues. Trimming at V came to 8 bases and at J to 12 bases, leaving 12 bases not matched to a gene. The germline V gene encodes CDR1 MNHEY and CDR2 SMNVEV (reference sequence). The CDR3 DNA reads TGTGCCAGCGCTGGGGACAGGGGTTCGGGCGAACTGTTTTTT. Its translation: CASAGDRGSGELFF.

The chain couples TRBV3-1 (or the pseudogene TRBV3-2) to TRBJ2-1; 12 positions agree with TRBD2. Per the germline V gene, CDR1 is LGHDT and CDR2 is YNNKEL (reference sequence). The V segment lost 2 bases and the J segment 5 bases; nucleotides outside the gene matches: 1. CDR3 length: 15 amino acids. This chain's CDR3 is CASSQRLAGDNEQFF. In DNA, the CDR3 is TGTGCCAGCAGCCAAAGACTAGCGGGGGACAATGAGCAGTTCTTC.

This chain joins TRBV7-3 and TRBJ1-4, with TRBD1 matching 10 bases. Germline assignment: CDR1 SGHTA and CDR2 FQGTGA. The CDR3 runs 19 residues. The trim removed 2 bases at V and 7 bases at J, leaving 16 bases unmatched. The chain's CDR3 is CASSLHRDRGLGVAEKLFF. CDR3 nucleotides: TGTGCCAGCAGCTTACATCGGGACAGGGGCCTCGGGGTCGCTGAAAAACTGTTTTTT.

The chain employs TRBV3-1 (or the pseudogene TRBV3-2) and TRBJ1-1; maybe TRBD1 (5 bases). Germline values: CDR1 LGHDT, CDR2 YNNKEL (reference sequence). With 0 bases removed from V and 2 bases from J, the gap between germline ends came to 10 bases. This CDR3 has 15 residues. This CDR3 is CASSQDGGVNTEAFF. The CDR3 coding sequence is TGTGCCAGCAGCCAAGACGGGGGAGTCAACACTGAAGCTTTCTTT.